What follows are 32 T cell receptor beta chains derived from one specimen sequenced in a study of T cell responses to AZD1222 COVID-19 vaccine. The assay was immunoSEQ multiplex PCR, and TCRdb's table has in-frame clones only and misses some. This sample yields under 200,000 clones, of which over 70% are seen a single time; 2.5% to 3% belongs to the top ten. This material consisted of peripheral blood, taken on day 0 of MenACWY control vaccination. These TCRs come from an adult in good health.

The J gene is TRBJ1-2, the V gene TRBV29-1; D is ambiguous. This CDR3 is 14 amino acids long. Germline-derived CDR1 and CDR2 are SQVTM and ANQGSEA. The V end lost 0 bases, the J end lost 5 bases, and 13 bases lay between the germline ends. In DNA, the CDR3 is TGCAGCGTTGAAGACATGGTGGAAGGGTATGGCTACACCTTC. Translating gives CSVEDMVEGYGYTF. Using reference TRBV29-1 and TRBJ1-2 for the parts outside the CDR3, the full variable domain is SAVISQKPSRDICQRGTSLTIQCQVDSQVTMMFWYRQQPGQSLTLIATANQGSEATYESGFVIDKFPISRPNLTFSTLTVSNMSPEDSSIYLCSVEDMVEGYGYTFGSGTRLTVV.

This chain links TRBV7-2 with TRBJ1-6; D is ambiguous. The CDR3 extends over 15 amino acids. The germline V gene encodes CDR1 SGHTA and CDR2 FQGNSA. Between the trimmed V and J ends, which lost 2 bases and 0 bases, there was a span of 5 bases. CDR3 region: CASSLQSSYNSPLHF. The CDR3 nucleotides read TGTGCCAGCAGCTTACAGAGCTCCTATAATTCACCCCTCCACTTT.

The CDR3 nucleotides are TGTGCCAGCAGCTCTGGTCGAAGCGGGGGGACCTACAATGAGCAGTTCTTC. Residues: CASSSGRSGGTYNEQFF. The chain uses TRBV11-2 and TRBJ2-1; TRBD2 aligns across 9 bases. The CDR3 is 17 residues long. CDR1 SGHAT and CDR2 FQNNGV come from the germline V gene. The ends lost 4 bases at V and 2 bases at J; junction bases unmatched: 9.

This chain connects TRBV27 to TRBJ1-3; D is unclear. This CDR3 spans 14 amino acids. V lost 5 bases, J lost 0 bases, and 8 bases lay in between. Per the germline V gene, CDR1 is MNHEY and CDR2 is SMNVEV (reference sequence). The CDR3 region is CASSRTISGNTIYF. Written as DNA, the CDR3 is TGTGCCAGCAGTAGGACGATCTCTGGAAACACCATATATTTT.

The V and J genes are TRBV25-1 and TRBJ2-1; maybe TRBD2 (5 bases). The CDR3 is 11 amino acids. V shed 6 bases and J shed 5 bases, with 5 bases lying between them. Germline V gene data show CDR1 as MGHDK and CDR2 as SYGVNS. The CDR3 loop is CASRGDNEQFF. The CDR3, as DNA: TGTGCCAGCAGGGGAGACAATGAGCAGTTCTTC.

The CDR3: CAWSQSGGKQPQHF. CDR3 nucleotides: TGTGCCTGGAGTCAATCGGGGGGAAAACAGCCCCAGCATTTT. This chain links TRBV30 with TRBJ1-5; TRBD1 is a possible D gene (5 bases). The CDR3 is made up of 14 amino acids. The germline V gene encodes CDR1 GTSNPN and CDR2 SVGIG (reference sequence). V lost 2 bases and J 7 bases, leaving 15 bases between the germline ends.

This clone showed up just once. J is TRBJ1-5 and V is TRBV28; D is ambiguous. The CDR3 is 14 residues long. V lost 1 base and J lost 6, with 10 bases in between. Germline CDR1 and CDR2: MDHEN and SYDVKM. The CDR3 region is CASSLSSGGQPQHF. The CDR3 DNA reads TGTGCCAGCAGTTTATCGTCCGGAGGTCAGCCCCAGCATTTT.

The chain recombines TRBV7-2 with TRBJ1-5; unclear D gene. The CDR3 totals 14 residues. V was pared by 2 bases and J by 5 bases, with 10 bases between. Looked up from germline, CDR1 is SGHTA and CDR2 is FQGNSA. The CDR3 DNA sequence: TGTGCCAGCAGCTTATTTGGTCGGGATCAGCCCCAGCATTTT. This codes for CASSLFGRDQPQHF.

This clone was observed a handful of times. The chain couples TRBV5-1 to TRBJ1-2; D unresolved. With 4 bases removed from V and 2 bases from J, the gap between germline ends came to 6 bases. The germline CDR1 and CDR2 sequences are SGHRS and YFSETQ. CDR3 length: 12 amino acids. CDR3 sequence reads: CASSPDNYGYTF. CDR3 sequence (DNA): TGCGCCAGCAGCCCTGACAACTATGGCTACACCTTC.

The table lists this clone with a count of one. The gene calls are TRBV19 and TRBJ1-5; 8 nucleotides line up with TRBD1. V was clipped by 7 bases and J by 5 bases; unmatched bases: 7. The germline V gene has CDR1 LNHDA and CDR2 SQIVND (reference sequence). This CDR3 region has 14 residues. The CDR3: CASTPQGGDQPQHF. CDR3 sequence (DNA): TGTGCCAGTACCCCACAGGGGGGGGATCAGCCCCAGCATTTT. The full variable domain, in which reference TRBV19 and TRBJ1-5 provide the parts outside the CDR3, is DGGITQSPKYLFRKEGQNVTLSCEQNLNHDAMYWYRQDPGQGLRLIYYSQIVNDFQKGDIAEGYSVSREKKESFPLTVTSAQKNPTAFYLCASTPQGGDQPQHFGDGTRLSIL.

The chain combines TRBV28 with TRBJ2-5, with 11 bases that match TRBD1. The CDR3 is 15 amino acids. The trim removed 3 bases at V and 1 base at J, leaving 1 base unmatched. Germline loops: CDR1 MDHEN, CDR2 SYDVKM. This CDR3 is CASSLGTGGQETQYF. The DNA for the CDR3 is TGTGCCAGCAGTTTGGGGACAGGGGGCCAAGAGACCCAGTACTTC.

J is TRBJ2-7 and V is TRBV7-8; D is ambiguous. The length of the CDR3 is 15 residues. V was cut by 0 bases and J by 3 bases, with 12 bases left in between. Germline-derived CDR1 and CDR2 are SGHVS and FQNEAQ. DNA for the CDR3: TGTGCCAGCAGCTTAGCGGGGTTTCTACTCTACGAGCAGTACTTC. Amino acids: CASSLAGFLLYEQYF.

The rearrangement joins TRBV29-1 to TRBJ2-7; 7 nucleotides agree with TRBD1. Germline CDR1 SQVTM, CDR2 ANQGSEA. The CDR3 has 12 amino acids. The V segment lost 6 bases and the J segment 6 bases; nucleotides outside the gene matches: 8. In nucleotides, the CDR3 is TGCAGCGTCCGGACAGGTTCTACCGAGCAGTACTTC. It yields the protein CSVRTGSTEQYF.

The rearrangement joins TRBV5-4 to TRBJ2-3; D tentatively reads TRBD1 or TRBD2 (5 bases each). The CDR3 runs 13 residues. The germline V gene has CDR1 SGHNT and CDR2 YYREEE (reference sequence). V gave up 0 bases and J gave up 6 bases, with 8 bases separating them. The CDR3 loop reads CASSLGGADTQYF. Here the CDR3 DNA reads TGTGCCAGCAGCTTGGGAGGGGCCGATACGCAGTATTTT.

J is TRBJ1-1 and V is TRBV5-1, with D uncertain. The V gene lost 0 bases and the J gene lost 2 bases, with 8 bases spanning the gap. CDR1 is SGHRS, CDR2 YFSETQ, per germline. This CDR3 is built from 14 residues. The CDR3 protein is CASSLDPINTEAFF. The CDR3 DNA is TGCGCCAGCAGCTTGGACCCAATTAACACTGAAGCTTTCTTT.

V gene TRBV7-8 combines with J gene TRBJ1-5; the D is unclear. The CDR3 has 15 residues. V gave up 5 bases and J gave up 3 bases, with 14 bases separating them. CDR1 is SGHVS and CDR2 is FQNEAQ in the germline V gene. Here the CDR3 reads CASSLGRFNNQPQHF. The CDR3 DNA reads TGTGCCAGCAGCCTCGGACGGTTTAACAATCAGCCCCAGCATTTT. Supplemented by reference TRBV7-8 and TRBJ1-5, the full variable domain reads GAGVSQSPRYKVAKRGQDVALRCDPISGHVSLFWYQQALGQGPEFLTYFQNEAQLDKSGLPSDRFFAERPEGSVSTLKIQRTQQEDSAVYLCASSLGRFNNQPQHFGDGTRLSIL.

CDR3 sequence reads: CASSADRGRETQYF. CDR3 sequence (DNA): TGTGCCAGCAGCGCGGACAGGGGGCGAGAGACCCAGTACTTC. The chain recombines TRBV6-5 with TRBJ2-5; TRBD1 matches 11 bases. With V trimmed by 6 bases and J by 4 bases, 4 bases remained unmatched. The CDR3 runs 14 residues. Germline CDR1 reads MNHEY; CDR2 reads SVGAGI.

There are a few counts of this clone. The chain couples TRBV5-8 to TRBJ1-2; no firm D call. Trimming took off 4 bases at V and 4 bases at J, with 17 bases between the two ends. The CDR3 runs 15 residues. The germline V gene has CDR1 SGHTS and CDR2 YDEGEE. The CDR3 DNA reads TGTGCCAGCAGCCCGGACCCTCTTGGAGTCTATGGCTACACCTTC. It encodes CASSPDPLGVYGYTF. The entire variable domain, with the rest obtained from reference TRBV5-8 and TRBJ1-2, is as follows: EAGVTQSPTHLIKTRGQQATLRCSPISGHTSVYWYQQALGLGLQFLLWYDEGEERNRGNFPPRFSGRQFPNYSSELNVNALELEDSALYLCASSPDPLGVYGYTFGSGTRLTVV.

The chain combines TRBV7-2 with TRBJ1-2, with TRBD1 matching 7 bases. V shed 4 bases, J shed 4 bases, and the junction held 3 bases outside the gene matches. From germline, CDR1 is SGHTA and CDR2 FQGNSA. The CDR3 spans 13 residues. The CDR3 protein is CASSSGTAYGYTF. The CDR3 DNA reads TGTGCCAGCAGCTCCGGGACAGCCTATGGCTACACCTTC.

In this sample, this clone turned up once. This rearrangement joins TRBV7-2 to TRBJ1-5; 10 bases are a match to TRBD1. CDR3 size: 16 residues. The V and J ends lost 1 base and 4 bases, in that order; junction bases with no gene match: 4. Per germline, CDR1 SGHTA and CDR2 FQGNSA. This CDR3 reads CASSLVGTGANQPQHF. The DNA for the CDR3 is TGTGCCAGCAGCTTAGTGGGGACAGGGGCAAATCAGCCCCAGCATTTT.

V gene TRBV5-4 combines with J gene TRBJ1-6, with D unresolved. CDR3 length: 15 amino acids. V dropped 6 bases and J dropped 7 bases, with 17 bases sitting between them. Germline CDR1 reads SGHNT; CDR2 reads YYREEE (reference sequence). The CDR3 loop is CASTPGLPGNSPLHF. In DNA form, the CDR3 reads TGTGCCAGCACCCCGGGCCTCCCGGGGAATTCACCCCTCCACTTT.

The V and J genes are TRBV3-1 (or the pseudogene TRBV3-2) and TRBJ2-5; D not certain. Germline V CDR1 and CDR2: LGHDT, YNNKEL (reference sequence). The ends were cut back, 2 bases at V and 4 bases at J, with 8 bases in the middle. The CDR3 has 13 residues. CDR3 DNA sequence: TGTGCCAGCAGCCAAAATGGGCCAGAGACCCAGTACTTC. It translates to CASSQNGPETQYF.

This rearrangement joins TRBV5-1 to TRBJ1-2; 8 positions match TRBD1. The V gene's germline CDR1 is SGHRS and CDR2 YFSETQ. Unmatched junction bases numbered 10, after V lost 7 bases and J lost 2 bases. The CDR3 loop spans 15 amino acids. The CDR3 nucleotides read TGCGCCAGCTCAATAAGGACAGGGTCCAACTATGGCTACACCTTC. Encoded protein: CASSIRTGSNYGYTF. Full variable domain (rest looked up from reference TRBV5-1 and TRBJ1-2): KAGVTQTPRYLIKTRGQQVTLSCSPISGHRSVSWYQQTPGQGLQFLFEYFSETQRNKGNFPGRFSGRQFSNSRSEMNVSTLELGDSALYLCASSIRTGSNYGYTFGSGTRLTVV.

The chain employs TRBV5-5 and TRBJ2-1; D is uncertain. V gave up 1 base and J gave up 1 base, with 9 bases separating them. This CDR3 has 15 amino acids. Per the germline V gene, CDR1 is SGHKS and CDR2 is YYEKEE (reference sequence). CDR3 in DNA: TGTGCCAGCAGCTTGTTTCTGGAGTCCTACAATGAGCAGTTCTTC. It yields the protein CASSLFLESYNEQFF.

The chain links TRBV7-9 to TRBJ2-7; the D gene is possibly TRBD1 (6 bases). CDR3 size: 14 residues. V shed 5 bases and J shed 4 bases, with 15 bases lying between them. Germline CDR1 is SEHNR and CDR2 is FQNEAQ (reference sequence). The CDR3 nucleotides are TGTGCCAGCAGCGCGTCGGGACAAGGGTACGAGCAGTACTTC. Protein sequence: CASSASGQGYEQYF.

The chain is built from TRBV19 and TRBJ1-4, with 8 bases matching TRBD1. V shed 5 bases, J shed 6 bases, and the junction held 8 bases outside the gene matches. This CDR3 region has 15 residues. Germline V lookup: CDR1 LNHDA, CDR2 SQIVND (reference sequence). DNA for the CDR3: TGTGCCAGTAGTCGCCACAGGGGGGAGGATGAAAAACTGTTTTTT. It yields the protein CASSRHRGEDEKLFF.

This chain links TRBV6-1 with TRBJ2-1; tentatively, D is TRBD2 (5 bases). This CDR3 region has 14 residues. Germline V CDR1 and CDR2: MNHNS, SASEGT. V shed 3 bases and J shed 10 bases, with 16 bases lying between them. The chain's CDR3 is CASSDAGGGWEQFF. As DNA, the CDR3 is TGTGCCAGCAGTGATGCGGGCGGCGGGTGGGAGCAGTTCTTC.

The chain uses TRBV9 and TRBJ1-4; 7 bases fit TRBD1. Trimming removed 0 bases from V and 5 bases from J; junction bases left unmatched: 10. The CDR3 has 17 residues. Germline V gene lookup returns CDR1 SGDLS and CDR2 YYNGEE. This chain's CDR3 is CASSVEGGGTVNEKLFF. The CDR3 nucleotides are TGTGCCAGCAGCGTAGAAGGAGGAGGGACAGTCAATGAAAAACTGTTTTTT.

The chain combines TRBV7-2 with TRBJ1-2; unclear D gene. The V end was cut by 2 bases, the J end by 4 bases, with 8 bases between. Per germline, CDR1 SGHTA and CDR2 FQGNSA. CDR3 size: 13 residues. DNA for the CDR3: TGTGCCAGCAGCTTACCTCAGTTCTATGGCTACACCTTC. Protein product: CASSLPQFYGYTF.

The chain's CDR3 is CASSSRTSGRAYEQFF. The CDR3 nucleotides are TGTGCCAGCAGCTCCAGGACTAGCGGGAGGGCCTATGAGCAGTTCTTC. V is TRBV7-8 and J is TRBJ2-1; 15 bases are shared with TRBD2. Germline assignment: CDR1 SGHVS and CDR2 FQNEAQ. The CDR3 is 16 amino acids. Losses at the gene ends were 4 bases for V and 8 bases for J; bases not matched to a gene: 6.

The genes are TRBV9 and TRBJ2-1, with D perhaps given as TRBD1 or TRBD2 (5 bases each). Germline assignment: CDR1 SGDLS and CDR2 YYNGEE. Trimming left V 0 bases short and J 7 bases short, with 8 bases between. The CDR3 runs 13 residues. CDR3 amino acids: CASSVDGGNEQFF. DNA of the CDR3: TGTGCCAGCAGCGTAGATGGGGGAAATGAGCAGTTCTTC. Variable domain in full (rest from reference TRBV9 and TRBJ2-1): DSGVTQTPKHLITATGQRVTLRCSPRSGDLSVYWYQQSLDQGLQFLIQYYNGEERAKGNILERFSAQQFPDLHSELNLSSLELGDSALYFCASSVDGGNEQFFGPGTRLTVL.

V gene TRBV6-5 combines with J gene TRBJ2-5; D may match TRBD1 or TRBD2 (5 bases each). Per germline, CDR1 MNHEY and CDR2 SVGAGI. This CDR3 has 15 residues. Trimming cost V 0 bases and J 4 bases, with 12 bases left between them. DNA for the CDR3: TGTGCCAGCAGTTACTCGAACGGGGCAGGAGAGACCCAGTACTTC. Protein sequence: CASSYSNGAGETQYF.